The subject of this entry is one T cell receptor beta chain. This record belongs to a study of blood T cell repertoires in COVID-19. Overall study: Sites in the United States, Italy and Spain provided acute and convalescent COVID-19 samples. In each case, the material was cDNA or gDNA derived from T cells, B-cell-depleted T cells, or PBMCs.

The CDR3 covers 15 residues. Trimming stripped 2 bases from V and 4 bases from J, with 11 bases between. Looked up from germline, CDR1 is LNHDA and CDR2 is SQIVND (reference sequence). Original analysis: Amplification of reference gene primers was used by the study to estimate nucleated cell counts. This table comes from immunoSEQ multiplex PCR, and its TCRdb copy is limited to in-frame clones, with some not included. Clone size and the V and J calls come from that table; the DNA yielded D and trimming. The table records about 340,000 clones, about 86% of them present only once. The clonotype was recovered from a man aged 25-45 years with active or convalescent COVID-19. The chain is built from TRBV19 and TRBJ1-4; D remains ambiguous. Material: peripheral blood. The CDR3 reads CASSIKAGLNEKLFF. The CDR3 nucleotides read TGTGCCAGTAGTATAAAGGCAGGCCTTAATGAAAAACTGTTTTTT.